The text below deals with one T cell receptor (beta chain). Authors' analysis steps: Amplification of reference gene primers provided the estimated nucleated cell counts. TCRdb's copy holds only in-frame clones and misses some; the assay was immunoSEQ multiplex PCR. For V, J and clone size, that table is used; D and trimming come from the DNA. Among 250,000 to 300,000 clones listed, about 86% were seen once. Germline-derived CDR1 and CDR2 are SNHLY and FYNNEI. The CDR3 extends over 18 amino acids. Trimming removed 7 bases from V and 2 bases from J; junction bases left unmatched: 16. This sample is drawn from a study of blood T cell repertoires in COVID-19. Study-level background: COVID-19 samples collected from the United States, Italy and Spain covered acute and convalescent phases. Sample material is recorded as cDNA or gDNA derived from T cells, B-cell-depleted T cells, or PBMCs.

Specimen: peripheral blood. The V call is TRBV2, the J call TRBJ2-2, with 7 bases identical to TRBD1. The receptor's source is a woman aged 55 to 70 with active or convalescent COVID-19. CDR3 amino acids: CASTLMETGELNTGELFF. The CDR3 DNA is TGTGCCAGCACCCTTATGGAAACAGGGGAATTAAACACCGGGGAGCTGTTTTTT.